These 23 T cell receptor delta chains share one sample of origin, sequenced in a study of γδ T cells in repeated Plasmodium falciparum infection (dated by TCRdb to the early 2020s). Library construction relied on multiplex PCR. Sequencing took place on an Illumina MiSeq. TCRdb reran clone calling on the public reads with CATT; rows sharing one DNA sequence were then combined. The sample yields 85,000 to 100,000 delta-chain clones; 0.75% to 1% were counted once. 7.5% to 10% of the sample comes from the top ten. For bulk TCR repertoire analysis, Vgamma9/Vdelta2+ and Vdelta2-negative gammadelta T cell populations were flow-sorted out of peripheral blood mononuclear cells. The source material was gamma-delta T cells from blood. The receptors come from a pool of human donors (malaria-infected and uninfected, not separated).

This clone was seen more than once but under ten times. The protein that TCRdb holds for this DNA derives from a much larger clone and differs from the translated DNA at residue 13, which likely indicates a read error; the protein shown here is translated from the DNA. V gene TRDV1 combines with J gene TRDJ1, with a weak D call TRDD3 (7 bases). TCRdb carries no J gene annotation; the J gene was assigned here by matching the DNA with germline. Trimming pared 0 bases from V and 0 bases from J, leaving 32 bases between. Germline V lookup: CDR1 TSWWSYY, CDR2 QGS. The CDR3 is 23 residues long. In nucleotides, the CDR3 is TGTGCTCTTGGGGAACTAGAAGGTCCTACGTATGCTAGCTGGGGGGAGTACACCGATAAACTCATCTTT. Its protein product is CALGELEGPTYASWGEYTDKLIF.

This clone was counted many times. With a far larger clone one base away, a read error is the likely cause. Other nucleotide sequences from this sample produce the same CDR3. CDR3: CACDTVGDTRRLIF. The CDR3 DNA reads as TGTGCCTGTGACACCGTGGGGGATACGAGGCGACTCATCTTT. The J gene is TRDJ1, the V gene TRDV2; 11 nucleotides agree with TRDD3. V shed 0 bases, J shed 10 bases, and the junction held 6 bases outside the gene matches. The CDR3 length is 14 residues. In germline, CDR1 is GEAIGNYY, CDR2 EKD.

This clone was found a few times. A far larger clone is one base from this, pointing to a likely read error. Other nucleotide sequences from this sample produce the same CDR3. J is TRDJ1 and V is TRDV1; TRDD3 aligns across 10 bases. TCRdb offers no J gene call, so here the DNA was matched to germline to obtain one. The germline V gene encodes CDR1 TSWWSYY and CDR2 QGS. V shed 8 bases, J shed 3 bases, and the junction held 12 bases outside the gene matches. The CDR3 length is 16 residues. CDR3 in amino acids: CALMSAYWGIPDKLIF. The CDR3 DNA sequence: TGTGCTCTTATGAGTGCCTACTGGGGGATTCCCGATAAACTCATCTTT.

This clone was detected ten times or more. One base separates it from a far larger clone, so it is likely a read error. Other nucleotide sequences from this sample produce the same CDR3. This rearrangement joins TRDV2 to TRDJ1; 13 nucleotides line up with TRDD3. Germline V CDR1 and CDR2: GEAIGNYY, EKD. V was clipped by 3 bases and J by 0 bases; unmatched bases: 12. The CDR3 has 19 residues. The CDR3 here is CACDPVLGDTPLYTDKLIF. Written as DNA, the CDR3 is TGTGCCTGTGACCCCGTACTGGGGGATACGCCTTTGTACACCGATAAACTCATCTTT.

This clone showed up just a few times. A read error likely explains why the TCRdb protein, taken from a much larger clone, differs from this DNA's translation at residue 11; the protein shown is translated from the DNA. The chain's CDR3 is CALGELGPTPPGIEPQLFF. The CDR3 nucleotides read TGTGCTCTTGGGGAACTGGGTCCGACCCCCCCGGGGATCGAACCACAACTCTTCTTT. The chain joins TRDV1 to TRDJ2, with D perhaps matching TRDD3 (6 bases). TCRdb supplies no J gene; here it was assigned by aligning the nucleotide sequence to germline. Germline CDR1 is TSWWSYY and CDR2 is QGS. This CDR3 is built from 19 residues. Trimming removed 0 bases at V and 9 bases at J, with 26 bases between.

Worth noting for this clone: It differs at one base from a far larger clone, so likely a read error. Other DNA variants within this sample encode the same CDR3. No J gene was named, though the V gene is TRDV2; the table's D call, TRDD3, was not checked against the DNA. Germline CDR1 reads GEAIGNYY; CDR2 reads EKD. The CDR3 sequence is 15 residues long. The CDR3 loop is CACDTVGSRTDKLIF. CDR3 sequence (DNA): TGTGCCTGTGACACGGTGGGTTCCCGCACCGATAAACTCATCTTC.

There are a few counts of this clone. TCRdb attributes to this sequence the protein of a much larger clone, which differs from the DNA translation at residue 13; a read error is likely, and the protein displayed is translated from the DNA. This rearrangement joins TRDV2 to TRDJ1, with TRDD3 identical over 10 bases. TCRdb supplies no J gene; here it was assigned by aligning the nucleotide sequence to germline. The germline gives CDR1 GEAIGNYY, CDR2 EKD. V shed 0 bases, J shed 1 base, and the junction held 13 bases outside the gene matches. The CDR3 runs to 19 residues. DNA for the CDR3: TGTGCCTGTGACACCTTGTCGGGGGGGATACGGGAGGGCACCGATAAACTCATCTTT. Amino acid sequence: CACDTLSGGIREGTDKLIF.

This clone was recorded at least ten times. TCRdb's protein, taken from a much larger clone, differs from this DNA's translation at residue 13, likely owing to a read error; the protein displayed comes from the DNA. This rearrangement joins TRDV2 to TRDJ4; 8 nucleotides match TRDD3. Germline assignment: CDR1 GEAIGNYY and CDR2 EKD. V lost 1 base to trimming and J lost 6 bases; unmatched junction nucleotides: 15. The CDR3 sequence is 16 residues long. CDR3 residues: CACDTKAVGDTRTLIF. CDR3 coding DNA: TGTGCCTGTGACACAAAGGCTGTCGGGGATACTAGAACCCTGATCTTT.

This clone was observed many times. The V and J genes are TRDV1 and TRDJ1, with 12 bases identical to TRDD3. This CDR3 spans 28 amino acids. V shed 1 base, J shed 0 bases, and the junction held 36 bases outside the gene matches. The germline V gene has CDR1 TSWWSYY and CDR2 QGS. This chain's CDR3 is CALGEPSYIATGGYLNGDLTPYTDKLIF. The CDR3 DNA follows: TGTGCTCTTGGGGAACCTTCCTACATTGCAACTGGGGGATACCTTAACGGTGACCTTACACCTTACACCGATAAACTCATCTTT.

With respect to this clone: A far larger clone is off by one base, so a read error is likely. The sample holds other DNA sequences that translate to the same CDR3. The chain is built from TRAV38-2/DV8 and TRDJ1; 13 bases match TRDD3. The J gene was not available in TCRdb and was assigned here by matching the DNA to germline segments. CDR1 TSESDYY and CDR2 QEAYKQQN come from the germline V gene. The V gene end was trimmed by 9 bases and the J gene end by 3 bases; junction bases not matched to a gene: 29. The CDR3 loop spans 22 amino acids. CDR3 nucleotide sequence: TGTGCTTCCTTCCTAGAAACCCATTACTGGGGGATACGCGTAGGAGGTCCCGATAAACTCATCTTT. Translation gives CASFLETHYWGIRVGGPDKLIF.

This clone was picked up a small number of times. A read error is the likely source, as a far larger clone sits one nucleotide away. Other DNA sequences in the sample encode the same CDR3. The chain employs TRDV1 and TRDJ1; D possibly corresponds to TRDD2 (6 bases). TCRdb offers no J gene call, so here the DNA was matched to germline to obtain one. V was cut by 3 bases and J by 1 base, with 33 bases left in between. Germline CDR1 and CDR2: TSWWSYY and QGS. The CDR3 consists of 22 residues. This chain's CDR3 is CALGDYHRPTYDWTGATDKLIF. The DNA for the CDR3 is TGTGCTCTTGGGGACTACCACCGTCCTACGTACGATTGGACGGGCGCCACCGATAAACTCATCTTT.

This clone was seen repeatedly, ten times or more. A read error is the likely source, as a far larger clone sits one nucleotide away. The same CDR3 can be traced to other DNA sequences in this sample. The chain employs TRDV2 and TRDJ1; 10 positions agree with TRDD3. Germline CDR1 and CDR2: GEAIGNYY and EKD. The CDR3 is made up of 15 amino acids. The CDR3 nucleotides are TGTGCCTGTGACAATCTGGGGGATAAGACCGATAAACTCATCTTC. As protein: CACDNLGDKTDKLIF.

About this clone itself: This likely came from a read error, as a far larger clone is one base away. Other DNA variants within this sample encode the same CDR3. The rearrangement links TRDV2 to TRDJ1; TRDD3 matches at 9 bases. The J gene, not given by TCRdb, was assigned here from a germline match of the nucleotide sequence. CDR1 is GEAIGNYY and CDR2 is EKD in the germline V gene. The CDR3 is 18 amino acids. The CDR3 region is CACDTILRTGGDTDKLIF. As DNA, the CDR3 is TGTGCCTGCGACACTATCCTACGTACTGGGGGAGACACCGATAAACTCATCTTT.

The V call is TRDV2, the J call TRDJ1, with TRDD3 matching 11 bases. Germline matching of the DNA provided the J gene here, since TCRdb leaves it blank. In germline, CDR1 is GEAIGNYY, CDR2 EKD. The CDR3 contains 17 residues. V shed 2 bases and J 0 bases; nucleotides not matched to a gene: 7. CDR3 coding DNA: TGTGCCTGTGACAATCTGGGGGATACCCCGTACACCGATAAACTCATCTTT. Residues: CACDNLGDTPYTDKLIF.

As for this clone: This probably arose from a read error, given a far larger clone one base away. Other nucleotide sequences in the sample specify the same CDR3. The chain employs TRDV1 and TRDJ1; TRDD3 is a possible D gene (5 bases). The CDR3 extends over 18 amino acids. V lost 2 bases, J lost 0 bases, and 19 bases lay in between. Germline CDR1 TSWWSYY, CDR2 QGS. The CDR3 sequence: CALGECFWERSYTDKLIF. CDR3 DNA: TGTGCTCTTGGGGAATGCTTCTGGGAACGAAGCTACACCGATAAACTCATCTTT.

Notes on this clone: A far larger clone is only one base removed, so a read error is likely. The same CDR3 can be traced to other DNA sequences in this sample. The CDR3 DNA sequence: TGTGCTCTTGGGGAACGAGGATGGTGTGAGTCCCACCCTTTACCCGCGACCGATAAACTCATCTTT. It yields the protein CALGERGWCESHPLPATDKLIF. The V gene is TRDV1, the J gene TRDJ1; no firm D call. TCRdb lists no J gene, so it was determined here by aligning the DNA to germline. Germline CDR1 reads TSWWSYY; CDR2 reads QGS. The CDR3 loop spans 22 amino acids. V dropped 1 base and J dropped 2 bases, with 32 bases sitting between them.

Remarks on this clone: It differs at one base from a far larger clone, so likely a read error. Additional DNA sequences in this sample encode the identical CDR3. J is TRDJ1 and V is TRAV29/DV5; D not resolved. TCRdb lists no J gene, so it was determined here by aligning the DNA to germline. In germline, CDR1 is NSMFDY, CDR2 ISSIKDK. Trimming removed 0 bases at V and 3 bases at J, with 18 bases between. This CDR3 spans 16 amino acids. Here the CDR3 DNA reads TGTGCAGCAAGCGCTCCTCTCAGCAGATGGCCCGATAAACTCATCTTT. This codes for CAASAPLSRWPDKLIF.

About this clone: TCRdb's protein for this DNA is that of a much larger clone and differs from the translation at residue 18, likely a read error; the protein shown is the DNA translation. CDR3 DNA: TGTGCCTGTGACACCTTAGTAAAGATACCGGATACGCTCACCGATAAACTCACCTTT. Amino acid sequence: CACDTLVKIPDTLTDKLTF. V gene TRDV2 was called; the J gene was not; the table's D call of TRDD3 was not tested on the DNA. CDR1 is GEAIGNYY, CDR2 EKD, per germline. The CDR3 runs to 19 residues.

A few counts support this clone. The protein recorded in TCRdb matches a much larger clone and deviates from this DNA's translation at residue 9, suggesting a read error; the protein here is obtained by translating the DNA. V is TRDV1 and J is TRDJ1; perhaps TRDD3 as D (5 bases). Germline V gene sequence: CDR1 TSWWSYY, CDR2 QGS. V lost 2 bases, J lost 2 bases, and 21 bases lay in between. The CDR3 is 18 amino acids. CDR3 nucleotides: TGTGCTCTTGGGGAAGAGAAAGGCCGGATAAGTAGAACCGATAAACTCATCTTT. It codes for CALGEEKGRISRTDKLIF.

This clone was counted only a few times. This likely traces to a read error, being one base from a far larger clone. Other DNA sequences in this sample translate to the same CDR3. The rearrangement uses TRDV2 and TRDJ1; 10 bases fit TRDD3. Looked up from germline, CDR1 is GEAIGNYY and CDR2 is EKD. The CDR3 totals 16 residues. CDR3 loop: CACDTVTGGFTDKLIF. CDR3 nucleotide sequence: TGTGCCTGCGACACCGTTACTGGGGGATTCACCGATAAACTCATCTTT.

Comment on this clone: One base separates it from a far larger clone, so it is likely a read error. Other DNA sequences in this specimen translate into the identical CDR3. This chain links TRDV1 with TRDJ1; 12 bases map to TRDD3. TCRdb gives no J gene; it was assigned here by matching the DNA to germline. This CDR3 is built from 23 residues. Looked up from germline, CDR1 is TSWWSYY and CDR2 is QGS. CDR3 amino acids: CALGEPLFSTRAGGYANSDKLIF. In nucleotides, the CDR3 is TGCGCTCTTGGGGAACCGCTTTTTTCTACGCGCGCTGGGGGATACGCGAATAGCGATAAACTCATCTTT.

There are many counts of this clone. V usage is TRDV1 and J usage is TRDJ1, with TRDD3 identical over 11 bases. The CDR3 runs to 22 residues. The germline V gene has CDR1 TSWWSYY and CDR2 QGS. The V segment lost 0 bases and the J segment 0 bases; nucleotides outside the gene matches: 18. CDR3 sequence: CALGELLLRKLGDIAYTDKLIF. The CDR3, as DNA: TGTGCTCTTGGGGAACTCCTCCTACGAAAACTGGGGGATATTGCATACACCGATAAACTCATCTTT.

Of note for this clone: TCRdb assigns this DNA the protein of a much larger clone, which departs from its translation at residue 11; this likely reflects a read error, and the protein shown comes from translating the DNA. The chain has TRDV1 and TRDJ1; maybe TRDD3 (5 bases). Because TCRdb records no J gene, it was assigned here through a match of the DNA to germline. The CDR3 sequence is 22 residues long. The germline V gene encodes CDR1 TSWWSYY and CDR2 QGS. V lost 2 bases to trimming and J lost 5 bases, with 36 bases between them. This CDR3 is CALGETFDSVSTGGDHEDKLIF. Written as DNA, the CDR3 is TGTGCTCTTGGGGAAACCTTTGATTCCGTTTCTACAGGTGGGGACCACGAGGATAAACTCATCTTT.